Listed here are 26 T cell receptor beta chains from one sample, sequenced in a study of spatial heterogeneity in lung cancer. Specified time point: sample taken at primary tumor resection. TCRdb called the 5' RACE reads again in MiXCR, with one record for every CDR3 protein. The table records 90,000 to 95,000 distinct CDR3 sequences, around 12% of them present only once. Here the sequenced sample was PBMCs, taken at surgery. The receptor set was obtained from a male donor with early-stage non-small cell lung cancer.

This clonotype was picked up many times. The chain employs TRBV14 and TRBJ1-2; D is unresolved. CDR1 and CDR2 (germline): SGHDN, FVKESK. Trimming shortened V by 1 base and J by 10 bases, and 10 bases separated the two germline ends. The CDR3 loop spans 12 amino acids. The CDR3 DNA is TGTGCCAGCAGCCAAGCCCGGACTGACTACACCTTC. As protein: CASSQARTDYTF.

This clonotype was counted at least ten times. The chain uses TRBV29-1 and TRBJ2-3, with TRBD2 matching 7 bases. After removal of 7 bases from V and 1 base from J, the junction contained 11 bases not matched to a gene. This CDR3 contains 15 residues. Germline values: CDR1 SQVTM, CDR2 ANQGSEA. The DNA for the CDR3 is TGCAGCGCACTCCCTGGCGGGGGTGGCACAGATACGCAGTATTTT. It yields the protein CSALPGGGGTDTQYF.

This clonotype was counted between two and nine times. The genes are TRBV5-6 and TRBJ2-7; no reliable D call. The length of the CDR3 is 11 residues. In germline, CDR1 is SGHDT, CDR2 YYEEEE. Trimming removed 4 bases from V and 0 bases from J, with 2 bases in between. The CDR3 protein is CASSASYEQYF. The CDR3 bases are TGTGCCAGCAGCGCCTCCTACGAGCAGTACTTC.

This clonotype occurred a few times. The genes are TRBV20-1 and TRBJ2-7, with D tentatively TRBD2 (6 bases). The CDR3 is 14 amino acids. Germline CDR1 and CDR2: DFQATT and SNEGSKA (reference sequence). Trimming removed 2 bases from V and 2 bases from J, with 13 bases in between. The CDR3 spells CSARPLGGTYEQYF. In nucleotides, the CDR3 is TGCAGTGCTAGACCCCTCGGCGGGACCTACGAGCAGTACTTC.

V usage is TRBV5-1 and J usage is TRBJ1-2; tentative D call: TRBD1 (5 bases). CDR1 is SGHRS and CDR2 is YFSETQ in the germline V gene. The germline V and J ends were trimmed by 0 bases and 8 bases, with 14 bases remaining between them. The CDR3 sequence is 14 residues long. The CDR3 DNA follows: TGCGCCAGCAGCTTGGCCCCGCAGGGAGGAGGCTACACCTTC. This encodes CASSLAPQGGGYTF.

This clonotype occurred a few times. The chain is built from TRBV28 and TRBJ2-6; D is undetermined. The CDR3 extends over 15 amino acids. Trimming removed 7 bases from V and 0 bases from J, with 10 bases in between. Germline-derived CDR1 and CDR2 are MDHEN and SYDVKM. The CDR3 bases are TGTGCCAGCAAGGATCTTAGCTCTGGGGCCAACGTCCTGACTTTC. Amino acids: CASKDLSSGANVLTF.

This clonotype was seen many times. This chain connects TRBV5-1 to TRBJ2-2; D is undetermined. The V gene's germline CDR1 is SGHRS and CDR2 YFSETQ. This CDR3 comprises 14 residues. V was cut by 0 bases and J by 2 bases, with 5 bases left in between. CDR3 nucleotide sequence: TGCGCCAGCAGCTTGGACGGCAACACCGGGGAGCTGTTTTTT. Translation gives CASSLDGNTGELFF.

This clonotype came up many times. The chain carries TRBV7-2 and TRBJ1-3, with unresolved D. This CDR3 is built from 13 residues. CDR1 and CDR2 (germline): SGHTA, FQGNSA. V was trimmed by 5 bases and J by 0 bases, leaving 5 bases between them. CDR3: CASSPSSGNTIYF. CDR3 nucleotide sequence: TGTGCCAGCAGCCCCTCCTCTGGAAACACCATATATTTT.

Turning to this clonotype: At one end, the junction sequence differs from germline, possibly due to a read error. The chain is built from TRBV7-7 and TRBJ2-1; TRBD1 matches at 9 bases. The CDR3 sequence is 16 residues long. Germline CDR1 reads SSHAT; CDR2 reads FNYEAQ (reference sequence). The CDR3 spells CASSGRQGDTYNEQFF. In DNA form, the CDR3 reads TGTGCTAGCAGCGGAAGACAGGGGGATACCTACAATGAGCAGTTCTTC.

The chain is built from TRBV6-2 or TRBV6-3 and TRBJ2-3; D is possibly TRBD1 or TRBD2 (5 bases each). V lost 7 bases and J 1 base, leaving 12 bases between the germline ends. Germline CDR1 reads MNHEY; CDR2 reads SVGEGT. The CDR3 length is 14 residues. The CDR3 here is CASISGPRTDTQYF. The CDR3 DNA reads TGTGCCAGCATCTCGGGACCACGCACAGATACGCAGTATTTT.

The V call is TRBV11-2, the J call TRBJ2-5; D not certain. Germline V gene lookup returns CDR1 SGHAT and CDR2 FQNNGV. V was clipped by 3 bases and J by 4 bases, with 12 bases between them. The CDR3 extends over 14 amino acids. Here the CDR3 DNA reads TGTGCCAGCAGCTTCATAGCCCCGCCAGAGACCCAGTACTTC. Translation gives CASSFIAPPETQYF.

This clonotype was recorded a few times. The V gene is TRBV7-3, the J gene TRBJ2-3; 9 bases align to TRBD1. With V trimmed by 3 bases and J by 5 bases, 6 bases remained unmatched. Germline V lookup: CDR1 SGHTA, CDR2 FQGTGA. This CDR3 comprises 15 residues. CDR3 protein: CASSFDRGSGDTQYF. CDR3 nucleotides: TGTGCCAGCAGCTTTGACAGGGGGTCTGGAGATACGCAGTATTTT.

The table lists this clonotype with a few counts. The CDR3: CASSEGLAGGEQFF. CDR3 nucleotide sequence: TGTGCCAGCAGTGAGGGACTAGCGGGAGGCGAGCAGTTCTTC. This chain joins TRBV28 and TRBJ2-1; 15 bases fit TRBD2. The CDR3 has 14 residues. CDR1 is MDHEN and CDR2 is SYDVKM in the germline V gene. V lost 5 bases to trimming and J lost 10 bases; unmatched junction nucleotides: 3.

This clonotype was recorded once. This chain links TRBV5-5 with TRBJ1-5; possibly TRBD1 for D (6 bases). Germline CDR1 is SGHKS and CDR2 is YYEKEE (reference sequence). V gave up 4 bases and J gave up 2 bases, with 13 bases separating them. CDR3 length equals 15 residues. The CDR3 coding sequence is TGTGCCAGCAGCGGAGGGGGGCCAGGCAATCAGCCCCAGCATTTT. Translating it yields CASSGGGPGNQPQHF.

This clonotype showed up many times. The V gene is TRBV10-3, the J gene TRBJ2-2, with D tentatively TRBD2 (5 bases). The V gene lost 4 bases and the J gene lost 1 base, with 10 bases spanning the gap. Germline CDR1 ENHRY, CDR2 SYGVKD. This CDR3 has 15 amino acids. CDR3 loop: CAISAGKGNTGELFF. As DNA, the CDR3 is TGTGCCATCAGTGCCGGGAAAGGGAACACCGGGGAGCTGTTTTTT.

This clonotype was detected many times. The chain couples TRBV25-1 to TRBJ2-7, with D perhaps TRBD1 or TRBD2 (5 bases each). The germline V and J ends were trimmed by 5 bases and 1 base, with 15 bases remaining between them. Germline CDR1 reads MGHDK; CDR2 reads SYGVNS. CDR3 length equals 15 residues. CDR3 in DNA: TGTGCCAGCAGTAATCCGGGACGGACATCCTACGAGCAGTACTTC. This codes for CASSNPGRTSYEQYF.

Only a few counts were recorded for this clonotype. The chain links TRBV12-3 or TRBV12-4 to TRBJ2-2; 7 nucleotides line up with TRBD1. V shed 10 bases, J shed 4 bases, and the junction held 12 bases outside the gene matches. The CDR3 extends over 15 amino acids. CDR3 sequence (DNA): TGTGCCAATGCCCTAACAGGGGTCTTCACCGGGGAGCTGTTTTTT. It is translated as CANALTGVFTGELFF.

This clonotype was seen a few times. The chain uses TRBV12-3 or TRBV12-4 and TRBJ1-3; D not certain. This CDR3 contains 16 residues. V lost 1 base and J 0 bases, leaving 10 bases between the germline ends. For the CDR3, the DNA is TGTGCCAGCAGTTTAGTGAGAGGGAACTCTGGAAACACCATATATTTT. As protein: CASSLVRGNSGNTIYF.

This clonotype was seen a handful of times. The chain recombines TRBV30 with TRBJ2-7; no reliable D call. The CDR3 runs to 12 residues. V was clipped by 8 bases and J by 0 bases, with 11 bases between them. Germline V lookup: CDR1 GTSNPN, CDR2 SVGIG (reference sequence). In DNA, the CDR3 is TGTGCCGGGTCCTCGTACTCCTACGAGCAGTACTTC. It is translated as CAGSSYSYEQYF.

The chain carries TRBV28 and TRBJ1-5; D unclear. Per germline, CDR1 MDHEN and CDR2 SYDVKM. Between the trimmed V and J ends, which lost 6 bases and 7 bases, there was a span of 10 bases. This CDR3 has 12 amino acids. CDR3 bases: TGTGCCAGCAGCCCTGTTATCCAGCCCCAGCATTTT. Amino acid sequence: CASSPVIQPQHF.

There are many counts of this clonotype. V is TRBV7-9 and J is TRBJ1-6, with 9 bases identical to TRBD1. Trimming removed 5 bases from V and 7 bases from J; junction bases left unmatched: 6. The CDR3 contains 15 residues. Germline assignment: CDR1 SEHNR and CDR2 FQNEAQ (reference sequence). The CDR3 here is CASSPTGQGNSPLHF. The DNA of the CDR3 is TGTGCCAGCAGCCCAACGGGACAGGGCAATTCACCCCTCCACTTT.

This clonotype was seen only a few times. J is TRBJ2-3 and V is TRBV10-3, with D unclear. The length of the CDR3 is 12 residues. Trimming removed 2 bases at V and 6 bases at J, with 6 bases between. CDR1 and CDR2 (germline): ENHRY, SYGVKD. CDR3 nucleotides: TGTGCCATCAGTGAGCAGAGGGATACGCAGTATTTT. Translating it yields CAISEQRDTQYF.

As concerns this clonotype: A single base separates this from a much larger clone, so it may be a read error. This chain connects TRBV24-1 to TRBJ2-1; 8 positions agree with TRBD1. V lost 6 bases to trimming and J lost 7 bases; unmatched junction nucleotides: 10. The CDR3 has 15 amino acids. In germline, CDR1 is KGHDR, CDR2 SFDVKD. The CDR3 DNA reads TGTGCCACCAGTAACAGGACAGGGATAGGAAATGAGCAGTTCTTC. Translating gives CATSNRTGIGNEQFF.

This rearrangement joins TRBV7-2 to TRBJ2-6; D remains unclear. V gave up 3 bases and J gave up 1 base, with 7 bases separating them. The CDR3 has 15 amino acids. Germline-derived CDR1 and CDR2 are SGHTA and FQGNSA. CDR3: CASSFEASGANVLTF. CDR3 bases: TGTGCCAGCAGCTTCGAGGCGTCTGGGGCCAACGTCCTGACTTTC.

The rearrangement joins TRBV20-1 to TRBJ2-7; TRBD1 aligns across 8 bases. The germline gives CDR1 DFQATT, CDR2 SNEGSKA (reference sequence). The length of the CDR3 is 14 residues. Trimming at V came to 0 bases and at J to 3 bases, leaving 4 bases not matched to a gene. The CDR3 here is CSARDPGQGYEQYF. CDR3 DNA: TGCAGTGCTAGAGATCCAGGACAGGGCTACGAGCAGTACTTC.

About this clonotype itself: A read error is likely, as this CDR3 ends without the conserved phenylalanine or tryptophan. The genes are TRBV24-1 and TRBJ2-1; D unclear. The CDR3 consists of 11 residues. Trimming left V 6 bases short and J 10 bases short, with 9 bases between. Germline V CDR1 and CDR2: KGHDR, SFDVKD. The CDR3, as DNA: TGTGCCACCAGTTCAGAGGCGGAGCAGTTCATC. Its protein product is CATSSEAEQFI.